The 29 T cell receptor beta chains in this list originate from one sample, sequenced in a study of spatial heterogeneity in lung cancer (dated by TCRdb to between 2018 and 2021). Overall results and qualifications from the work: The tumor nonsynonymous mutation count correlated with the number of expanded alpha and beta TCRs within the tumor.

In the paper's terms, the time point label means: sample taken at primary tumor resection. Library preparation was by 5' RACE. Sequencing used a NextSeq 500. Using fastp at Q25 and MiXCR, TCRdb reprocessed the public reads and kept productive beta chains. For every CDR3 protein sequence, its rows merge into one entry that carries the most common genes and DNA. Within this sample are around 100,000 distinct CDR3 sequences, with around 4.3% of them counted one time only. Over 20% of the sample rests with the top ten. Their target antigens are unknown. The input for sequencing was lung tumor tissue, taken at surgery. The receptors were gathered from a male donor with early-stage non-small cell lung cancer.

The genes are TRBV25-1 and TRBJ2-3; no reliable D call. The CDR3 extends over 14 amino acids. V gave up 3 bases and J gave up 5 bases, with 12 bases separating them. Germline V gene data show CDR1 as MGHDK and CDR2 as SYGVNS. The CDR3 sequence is CASSESSTKDTQYF. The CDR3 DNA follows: TGTGCCAGCAGTGAGTCGTCAACCAAAGATACGCAGTATTTT. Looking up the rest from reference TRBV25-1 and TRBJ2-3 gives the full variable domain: EADIYQTPRYLVIGTGKKITLECSQTMGHDKMYWYQQDPGMELHLIHYSYGVNSTEKGDLSSESTVSRIRTEHFPLTLESARPSHTSQYLCASSESSTKDTQYFGPGTRLTVL.

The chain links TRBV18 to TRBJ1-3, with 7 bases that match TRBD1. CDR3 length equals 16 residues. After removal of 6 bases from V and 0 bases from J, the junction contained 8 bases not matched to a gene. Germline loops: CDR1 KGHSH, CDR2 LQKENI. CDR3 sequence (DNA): TGTGCCAGCTCTCCGACAGGGTCACTCTCTGGAAACACCATATATTTT. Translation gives CASSPTGSLSGNTIYF.

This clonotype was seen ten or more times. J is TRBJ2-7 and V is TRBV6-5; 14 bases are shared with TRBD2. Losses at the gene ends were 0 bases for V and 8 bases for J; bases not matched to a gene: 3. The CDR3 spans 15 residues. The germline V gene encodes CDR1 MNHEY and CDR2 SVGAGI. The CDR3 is CASSYSGLAGVQQYF. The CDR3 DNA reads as TGTGCCAGCAGTTACTCGGGACTAGCGGGAGTTCAGCAGTACTTC.

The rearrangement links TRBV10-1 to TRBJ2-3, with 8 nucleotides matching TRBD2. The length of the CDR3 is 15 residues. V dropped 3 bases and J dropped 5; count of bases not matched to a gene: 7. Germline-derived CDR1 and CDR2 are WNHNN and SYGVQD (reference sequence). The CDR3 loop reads CASSDKGLDLDTQYF. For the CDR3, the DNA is TGCGCCAGCAGTGATAAGGGACTAGACTTAGATACGCAGTATTTT.

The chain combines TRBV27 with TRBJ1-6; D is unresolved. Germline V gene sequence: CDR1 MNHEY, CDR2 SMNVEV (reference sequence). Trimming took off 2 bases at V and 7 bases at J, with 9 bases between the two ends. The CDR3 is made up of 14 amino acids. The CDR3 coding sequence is TGTGCCAGCAGTTTACAAGGGTGGAATTCACCCCTCCACTTT. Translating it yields CASSLQGWNSPLHF.

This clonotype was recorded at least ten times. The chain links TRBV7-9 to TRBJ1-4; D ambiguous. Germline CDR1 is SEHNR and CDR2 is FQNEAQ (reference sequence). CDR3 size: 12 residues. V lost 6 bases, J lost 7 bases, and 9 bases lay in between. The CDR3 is CASSTTAEKLFF. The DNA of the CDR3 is TGTGCCAGCAGTACGACGGCTGAAAAACTGTTTTTT. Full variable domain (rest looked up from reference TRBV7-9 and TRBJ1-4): DTGVSQNPRHKITKRGQNVTFRCDPISEHNRLYWYRQTLGQGPEFLTYFQNEAQLEKSRLLSDRFSAERPKGSFSTLEIQRTEQGDSAMYLCASSTTAEKLFFGSGTQLSVL.

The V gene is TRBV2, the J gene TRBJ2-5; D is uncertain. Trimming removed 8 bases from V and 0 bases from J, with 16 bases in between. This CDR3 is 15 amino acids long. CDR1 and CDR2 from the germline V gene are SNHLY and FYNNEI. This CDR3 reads CASFQQPSNQETQYF. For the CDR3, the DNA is TGTGCCAGCTTCCAACAGCCCAGCAACCAAGAGACCCAGTACTTC.

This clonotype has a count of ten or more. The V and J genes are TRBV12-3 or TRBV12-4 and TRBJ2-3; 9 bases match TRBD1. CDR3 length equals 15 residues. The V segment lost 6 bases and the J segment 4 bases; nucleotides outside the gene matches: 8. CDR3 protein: CASSYGTGYPDTQYF. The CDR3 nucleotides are TGTGCCAGCAGCTATGGGACAGGGTATCCAGATACGCAGTATTTT.

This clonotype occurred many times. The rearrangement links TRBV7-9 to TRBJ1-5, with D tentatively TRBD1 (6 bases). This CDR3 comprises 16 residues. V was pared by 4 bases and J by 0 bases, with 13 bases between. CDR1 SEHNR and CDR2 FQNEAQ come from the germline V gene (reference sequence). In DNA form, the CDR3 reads TGTGCCAGCAGCTCGTGGGGGCCTAATAGCAATCAGCCCCAGCATTTT. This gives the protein CASSSWGPNSNQPQHF.

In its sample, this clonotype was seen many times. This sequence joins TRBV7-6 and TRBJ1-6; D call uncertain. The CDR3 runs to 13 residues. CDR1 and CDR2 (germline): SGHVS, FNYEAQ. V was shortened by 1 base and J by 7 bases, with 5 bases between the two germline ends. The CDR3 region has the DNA TGTGCCAGCAGCTTAGGTCGGAATTCACCCCTCCACTTT. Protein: CASSLGRNSPLHF.

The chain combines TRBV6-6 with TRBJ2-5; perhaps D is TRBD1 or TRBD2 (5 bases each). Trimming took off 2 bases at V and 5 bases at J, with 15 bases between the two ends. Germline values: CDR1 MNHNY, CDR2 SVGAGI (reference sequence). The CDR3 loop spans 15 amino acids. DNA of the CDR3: TGTGCCAGCAGTTACGACGATCAAGGGACGGAGACCCAGTACTTC. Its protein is CASSYDDQGTETQYF.

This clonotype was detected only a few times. CDR3 DNA: TGTGCCAGCAGTGAAGAGTGGGTGCAAGGCAATCAGCCCCAGCATTTT. It encodes CASSEEWVQGNQPQHF. The chain uses TRBV6-1 and TRBJ1-5; D is unclear. V dropped 1 base and J dropped 2 bases, with 12 bases sitting between them. CDR3 size: 16 residues. Germline values: CDR1 MNHNS, CDR2 SASEGT.

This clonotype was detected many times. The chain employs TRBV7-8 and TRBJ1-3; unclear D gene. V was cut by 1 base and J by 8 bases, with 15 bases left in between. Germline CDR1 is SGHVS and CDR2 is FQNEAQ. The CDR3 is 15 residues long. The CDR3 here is CASSLGRARRDTIYF. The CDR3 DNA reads TGTGCCAGCAGCTTAGGACGGGCCCGGCGGGACACCATATATTTT.

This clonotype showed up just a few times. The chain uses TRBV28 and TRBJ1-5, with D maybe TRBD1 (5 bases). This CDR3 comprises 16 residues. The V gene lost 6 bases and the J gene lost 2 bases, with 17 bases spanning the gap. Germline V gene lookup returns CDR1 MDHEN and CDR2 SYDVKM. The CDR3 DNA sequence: TGTGCCAGCAGCCCTCCGAGGGGTATGGGCAATCAGCCCCAGCATTTT. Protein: CASSPPRGMGNQPQHF.

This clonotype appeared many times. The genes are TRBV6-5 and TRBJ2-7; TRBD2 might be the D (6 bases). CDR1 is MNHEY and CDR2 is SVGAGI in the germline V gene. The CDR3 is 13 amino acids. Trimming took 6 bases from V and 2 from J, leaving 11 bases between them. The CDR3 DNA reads TGTGCCAGCAGCCGAGGCGGGGCCTACGAGCAGTACTTC. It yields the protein CASSRGGAYEQYF.

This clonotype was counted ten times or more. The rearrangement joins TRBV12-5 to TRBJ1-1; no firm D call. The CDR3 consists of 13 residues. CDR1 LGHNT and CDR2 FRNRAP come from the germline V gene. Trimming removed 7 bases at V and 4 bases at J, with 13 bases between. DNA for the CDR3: TGTGCTAGTGCCCTAAATGCGGGCACTGAAGCTTTCTTT. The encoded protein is CASALNAGTEAFF.

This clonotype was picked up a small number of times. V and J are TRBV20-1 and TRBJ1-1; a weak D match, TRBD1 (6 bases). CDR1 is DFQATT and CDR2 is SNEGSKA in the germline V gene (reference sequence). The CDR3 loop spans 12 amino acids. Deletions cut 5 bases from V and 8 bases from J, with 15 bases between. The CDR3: CSAGGRRLEAFF. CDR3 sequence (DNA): TGCAGTGCTGGGGGCCGGCGATTGGAAGCTTTCTTT.

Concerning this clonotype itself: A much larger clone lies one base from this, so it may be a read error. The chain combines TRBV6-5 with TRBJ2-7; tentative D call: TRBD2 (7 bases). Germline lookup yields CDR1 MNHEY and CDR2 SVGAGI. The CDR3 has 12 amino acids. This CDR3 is CAAGASFYEQHF. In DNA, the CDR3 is TGTGCCGCGGGGGCTAGTTTCTACGAGCAGCACTTC.

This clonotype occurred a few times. Written as DNA, the CDR3 is TGTGCCAGCAGCCCCCCGGGAGGGGGGCGACCCCAGCATTTT. As protein: CASSPPGGGRPQHF. V and J are TRBV12-3 or TRBV12-4 and TRBJ1-5; a possible D gene is TRBD1 (6 bases). Trimming pared 6 bases from V and 10 bases from J, leaving 19 bases between. The CDR3 contains 14 residues.

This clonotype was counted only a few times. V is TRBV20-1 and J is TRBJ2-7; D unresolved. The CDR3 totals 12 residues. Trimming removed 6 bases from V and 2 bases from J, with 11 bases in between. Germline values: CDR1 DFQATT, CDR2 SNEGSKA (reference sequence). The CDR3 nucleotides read TGCAGTGCCCCCGGTCTAGCCTACGAGCAGTACTTC. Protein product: CSAPGLAYEQYF.

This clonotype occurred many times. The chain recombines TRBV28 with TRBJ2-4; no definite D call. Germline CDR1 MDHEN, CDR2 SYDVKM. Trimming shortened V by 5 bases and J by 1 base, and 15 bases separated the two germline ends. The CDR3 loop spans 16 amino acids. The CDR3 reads CASSRAPIGAKNIQYF. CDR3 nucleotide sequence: TGTGCCAGCAGTCGGGCTCCCATCGGTGCCAAAAACATTCAGTACTTC.

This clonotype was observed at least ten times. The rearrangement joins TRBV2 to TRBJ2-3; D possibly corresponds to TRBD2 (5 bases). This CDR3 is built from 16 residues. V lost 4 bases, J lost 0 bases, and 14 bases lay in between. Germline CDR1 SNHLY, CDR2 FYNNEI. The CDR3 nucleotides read TGTGCCAGCAGTGGTATTATGGGAGTCAGCACAGATACGCAGTATTTT. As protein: CASSGIMGVSTDTQYF.

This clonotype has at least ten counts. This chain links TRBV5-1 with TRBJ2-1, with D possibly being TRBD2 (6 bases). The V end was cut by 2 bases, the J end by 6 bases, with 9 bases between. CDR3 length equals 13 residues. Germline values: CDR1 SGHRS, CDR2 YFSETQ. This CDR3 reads CASSFIGSNEQFF. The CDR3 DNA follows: TGCGCCAGCAGCTTTATCGGGAGCAATGAGCAGTTCTTC.

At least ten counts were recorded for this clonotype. CDR3 protein: CASSSGVAYEQYF. For the CDR3, the DNA is TGTGCCAGCAGTTCGGGGGTCGCCTACGAGCAGTACTTC. This sequence joins TRBV27 and TRBJ2-7, with TRBD2 as a possible D gene (6 bases). This CDR3 has 13 residues. Germline CDR1 MNHEY, CDR2 SMNVEV (reference sequence). Trimming shortened V by 4 bases and J by 2 bases, and 9 bases separated the two germline ends.

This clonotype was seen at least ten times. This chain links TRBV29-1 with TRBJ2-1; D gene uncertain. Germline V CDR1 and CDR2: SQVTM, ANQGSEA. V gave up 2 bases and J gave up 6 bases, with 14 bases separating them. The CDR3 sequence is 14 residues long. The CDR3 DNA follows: TGCAGCGTTGAAACGGTTCCAGCTCTCAATGAGCAGTTCTTC. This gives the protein CSVETVPALNEQFF.

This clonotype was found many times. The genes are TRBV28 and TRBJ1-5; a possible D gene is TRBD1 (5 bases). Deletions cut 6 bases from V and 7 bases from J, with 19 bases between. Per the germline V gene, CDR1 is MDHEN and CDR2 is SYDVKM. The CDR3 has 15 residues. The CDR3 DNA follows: TGTGCCAGCAGCTTGGGCCAGGGACCTCGACAGCCCCAGCATTTT. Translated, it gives CASSLGQGPRQPQHF.

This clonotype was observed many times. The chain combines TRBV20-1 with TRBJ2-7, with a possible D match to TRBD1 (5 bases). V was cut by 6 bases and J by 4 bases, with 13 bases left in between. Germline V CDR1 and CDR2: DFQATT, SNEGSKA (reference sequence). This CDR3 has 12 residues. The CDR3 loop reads CSAATDSYEQYF. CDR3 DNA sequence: TGCAGTGCCGCGACAGATTCGTACGAGCAGTACTTC.

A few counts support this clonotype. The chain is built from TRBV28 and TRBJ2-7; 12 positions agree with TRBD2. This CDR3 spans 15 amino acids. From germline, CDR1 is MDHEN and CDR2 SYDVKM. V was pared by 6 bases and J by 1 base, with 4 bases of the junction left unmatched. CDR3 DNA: TGTGCCAGCAGGGTTACTAGCGGGAGGTCCTACGAGCAGTACTTC. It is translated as CASRVTSGRSYEQYF.

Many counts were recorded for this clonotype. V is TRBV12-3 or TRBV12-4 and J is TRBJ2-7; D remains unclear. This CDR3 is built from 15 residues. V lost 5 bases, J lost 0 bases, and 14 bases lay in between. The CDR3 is CASSPTGTLSYEQYF. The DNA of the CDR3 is TGTGCCAGCAGTCCTACGGGCACCCTCTCCTACGAGCAGTACTTC.